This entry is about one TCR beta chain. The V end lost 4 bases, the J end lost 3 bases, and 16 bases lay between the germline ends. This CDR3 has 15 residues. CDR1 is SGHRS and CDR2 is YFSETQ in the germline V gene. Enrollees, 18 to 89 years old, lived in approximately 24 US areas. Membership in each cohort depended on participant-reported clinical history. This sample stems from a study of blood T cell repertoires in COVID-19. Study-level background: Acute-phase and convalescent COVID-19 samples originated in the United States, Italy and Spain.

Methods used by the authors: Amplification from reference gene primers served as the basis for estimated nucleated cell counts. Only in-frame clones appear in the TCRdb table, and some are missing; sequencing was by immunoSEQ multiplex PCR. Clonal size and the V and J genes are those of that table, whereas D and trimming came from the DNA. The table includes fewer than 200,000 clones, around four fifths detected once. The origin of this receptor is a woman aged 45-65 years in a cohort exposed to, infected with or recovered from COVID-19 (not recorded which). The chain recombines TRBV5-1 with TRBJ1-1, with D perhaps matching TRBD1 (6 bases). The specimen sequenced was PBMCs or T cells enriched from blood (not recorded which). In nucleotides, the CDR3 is TGCGCCAGCAGCGAACAGGGTGGTTGGGACACTGAAGCTTTCTTT. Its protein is CASSEQGGWDTEAFF.